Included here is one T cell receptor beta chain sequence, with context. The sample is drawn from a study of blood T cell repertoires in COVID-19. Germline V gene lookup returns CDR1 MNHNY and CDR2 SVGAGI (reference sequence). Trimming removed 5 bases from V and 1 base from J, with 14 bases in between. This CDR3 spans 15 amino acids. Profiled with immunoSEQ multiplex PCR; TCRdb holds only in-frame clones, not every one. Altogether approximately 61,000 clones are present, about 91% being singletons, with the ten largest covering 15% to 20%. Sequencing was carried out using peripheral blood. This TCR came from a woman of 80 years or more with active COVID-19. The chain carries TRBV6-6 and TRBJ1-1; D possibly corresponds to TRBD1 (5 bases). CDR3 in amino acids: CASSTRGEGNTEAFF. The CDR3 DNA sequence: TGTGCCAGCAGTACCCGGGGGGAGGGGAACACTGAAGCTTTCTTT.